Listed below are T cell receptor beta chains from one sample, sequenced in a study of response to subunit inactivated influenza vaccine. Via MiXCR, TCRdb re-called the RT-PCR reads, giving one row per CDR3 protein. The repertoire holds over 750,000 distinct CDR3 sequences, with 21% as singletons. The starting material was PBMCs from blood, obtained roughly 5 days after vaccination. The receptor set was obtained from a man aged 45-60 years who received an inactivated influenza vaccine. Each CDR3 is given without its conserved first and last residue. Fields, in order: V gene, J gene, CDR3 protein.

v_gene: TRBV28
j_gene: TRBJ1-1
CDR3aa: ASNQNTEAF

v_gene: TRBV5-1
j_gene: TRBJ1-4
CDR3aa: ASSATTGGLF

v_gene: TRBV7-9
j_gene: TRBJ2-7
CDR3aa: ASSSSITYEQY

v_gene: TRBV7-6
j_gene: TRBJ2-2
CDR3aa: ASSLGTSGYTGELF

v_gene: TRBV5-1
j_gene: TRBJ1-5
CDR3aa: ASSSHQQDFNQPQH

v_gene: TRBV28
j_gene: TRBJ2-2
CDR3aa: ASSGINTGELF

v_gene: TRBV7-9
j_gene: TRBJ1-5
CDR3aa: ASSLDRGKPQH

v_gene: TRBV9
j_gene: TRBJ1-1
CDR3aa: ASSVVVPGEAF

v_gene: TRBV27
j_gene: TRBJ2-1
CDR3aa: ASSLVTSGTDEQF

v_gene: TRBV6-1
j_gene: TRBJ1-2
CDR3aa: ASSEKGYGYT

v_gene: TRBV20-1
j_gene: TRBJ2-3
CDR3aa: SARDRDTDTQY

v_gene: TRBV3-1
j_gene: TRBJ2-6
CDR3aa: ASSRTRVLT

v_gene: TRBV4-3
j_gene: TRBJ2-1
CDR3aa: ASSQGAGSTYNEQF

v_gene: TRBV15
j_gene: TRBJ2-3
CDR3aa: ATSRDPRRRTDTQY

v_gene: TRBV20-1
j_gene: TRBJ1-1
CDR3aa: SARGGSGRGIRRDTEAF

v_gene: TRBV7-3
j_gene: TRBJ1-6
CDR3aa: ASSFDRNSPLH

v_gene: TRBV24-1
j_gene: TRBJ2-3
CDR3aa: ATSDRDGYTDTQY

v_gene: TRBV20-1
j_gene: TRBJ2-1
CDR3aa: SARGPGQGLNEQF

v_gene: TRBV20-1
j_gene: TRBJ2-7
CDR3aa: SARDRVGGSGREYEQY

v_gene: TRBV4-1
j_gene: TRBJ2-3
CDR3aa: ASRLGGRGGRGTQY

v_gene: TRBV20-1
j_gene: TRBJ2-3
CDR3aa: SAQLGQEITDTQY

v_gene: TRBV5-1
j_gene: TRBJ2-1
CDR3aa: ASSFGTTSGGNNEQF

v_gene: TRBV5-1
j_gene: TRBJ2-5
CDR3aa: ASSGSKTQY

v_gene: TRBV7-2
j_gene: TRBJ2-5
CDR3aa: ASSFRDRAVRETQY

v_gene: TRBV7-3
j_gene: TRBJ2-1
CDR3aa: ASSLRPSGYTYNEQF

v_gene: TRBV20-1
j_gene: TRBJ2-7
CDR3aa: SATRGNLHEQY

v_gene: TRBV6-5
j_gene: TRBJ1-2
CDR3aa: ASSYFGRRSDYT

v_gene: TRBV29-1
j_gene: TRBJ2-2
CDR3aa: SVSGGVSGELF

v_gene: TRBV20-1
j_gene: TRBJ2-7
CDR3aa: SASGAFGAYEQY

v_gene: TRBV4-2
j_gene: TRBJ2-1
CDR3aa: ASSQVLGLAINEQF

v_gene: TRBV7-6
j_gene: TRBJ2-2
CDR3aa: ASSLATGGYVGELF

v_gene: TRBV7-2
j_gene: TRBJ1-4
CDR3aa: ASNSRTDEKLF

v_gene: TRBV6-6
j_gene: TRBJ1-1
CDR3aa: ASSQDIEAF

v_gene: TRBV5-5
j_gene: TRBJ1-6
CDR3aa: ASSKPGQANNSPLH

v_gene: TRBV18
j_gene: TRBJ2-1
CDR3aa: ASSPTLQGEQF

v_gene: TRBV15
j_gene: TRBJ2-1
CDR3aa: ATSRDPAGAFYNEQF

v_gene: TRBV7-9
j_gene: TRBJ2-7
CDR3aa: ASSTFGAYEQY

v_gene: TRBV7-2
j_gene: TRBJ2-7
CDR3aa: ASSLRPGTVGYEQY

v_gene: TRBV12-3/TRBV12-4
j_gene: TRBJ2-3
CDR3aa: ASRDRYSTDTQY

v_gene: TRBV10-3
j_gene: TRBJ1-6
CDR3aa: AISDPRQFSPLH

v_gene: TRBV20-1
j_gene: TRBJ2-5
CDR3aa: SARDGRGAQETQY

v_gene: TRBV6-5
j_gene: TRBJ1-5
CDR3aa: ASSYGLGQPQH

v_gene: TRBV28
j_gene: TRBJ2-3
CDR3aa: ASRYWDRGTDTQY

v_gene: TRBV20-1
j_gene: TRBJ2-3
CDR3aa: SARTMSSGSGDTQY

v_gene: TRBV30
j_gene: TRBJ1-1
CDR3aa: AWSSTSTEAF

v_gene: TRBV20-1
j_gene: TRBJ2-5
CDR3aa: SAAGLAGVRETQY

v_gene: TRBV6-5
j_gene: TRBJ2-1
CDR3aa: ASSYQGTDEQF

v_gene: TRBV5-1
j_gene: TRBJ2-1
CDR3aa: ASSSTYGNEQF

v_gene: TRBV12-3/TRBV12-4
j_gene: TRBJ2-5
CDR3aa: ASALRDHVVETQY

v_gene: TRBV7-6
j_gene: TRBJ2-3
CDR3aa: ASSSRVGGGISTDTQY